One and the same sample provided the 29 T cell receptor beta chains below, sequenced in a study of glioma-infiltrating T cells. The iRepertoire nested amplicon-rescue multiplex PCR amplified TCR alpha and beta CDR3s from RNA. In TCRdb, the multiplex PCR reads were re-called with MiXCR into one record per CDR3 protein. Of some 100,000 distinct CDR3 sequences listed, less than 30% are singletons. The specimen was glioma tissue, nonneoplastic brain tissue, or PBMCs (not recorded which). Receptor source: a human donor with low-grade glioma or glioblastoma, undergoing nonglioma brain surgery, or in good health (not recorded which).

This clonotype was observed many times. The chain links TRBV6-1 to TRBJ1-2; 11 bases line up with TRBD1. The V and J ends lost 7 bases and 7 bases, in that order; junction bases with no gene match: 8. This CDR3 is built from 14 residues. CDR1 and CDR2 (germline): MNHNS, SASEGT. The CDR3 DNA sequence: TGTGCCAGCAAGAGGACAGGGGGCGCTTCTGGCTACACCTTC. Translating it yields CASKRTGGASGYTF.

Notes on this clonotype: This could be a read error, since a much larger clone is one nucleotide away. The V and J genes are TRBV5-1 and TRBJ2-7, with 9 bases lining up with TRBD1. CDR3 length: 15 amino acids. CDR1 and CDR2 (germline): SGHRS, YFSETQ. The CDR3 protein is CATSPGQGFVYEQYF. CDR3 coding DNA: TGCGCCACCAGCCCAGGACAGGGGTTTGTCTACGAGCAGTACTTC.

By frequency in the sample, this clonotype is medium-sized. The CDR3: CASSLHSYEQFF. The CDR3 nucleotides read TGTGCCAGCAGTTTACATTCCTATGAGCAGTTCTTC. The chain has TRBV6-1 and TRBJ2-1; no clear D gene. The CDR3 loop spans 12 amino acids. From germline, CDR1 is MNHNS and CDR2 SASEGT. V was cut by 5 bases and J by 8 bases, with 10 bases left in between.

This clonotype was detected many times. The chain employs TRBV5-1 and TRBJ2-7; D is perhaps TRBD2 (5 bases). In germline, CDR1 is SGHRS, CDR2 YFSETQ. This CDR3 spans 13 amino acids. Trimming took 4 bases from V and 2 from J, leaving 10 bases between them. The CDR3 region is CASSQAEAYEQYF. For the CDR3, the DNA is TGCGCCAGCAGCCAAGCGGAGGCCTACGAGCAGTACTTC.

At least ten counts were recorded for this clonotype. The chain joins TRBV18 to TRBJ1-1; tentatively, D is TRBD1 (5 bases). Germline loops: CDR1 KGHSH, CDR2 LQKENI. CDR3 length: 18 residues. Trimming took 4 bases from V and 4 from J, leaving 25 bases between them. Here the CDR3 reads CASSREWTRTPLGTEAFF. CDR3 sequence (DNA): TGTGCCAGCTCACGCGAGTGGACACGGACCCCCTTGGGCACTGAAGCTTTCTTT. The full variable domain, in which reference TRBV18 and TRBJ1-1 provide the parts outside the CDR3, is NAGVMQNPRHLVRRRGQEARLRCSPMKGHSHVYWYRQLPEEGLKFMVYLQKENIIDESGMPKERFSAEFPKEGPSILRIQQVVRGDSAAYFCASSREWTRTPLGTEAFFGQGTRLTVV.

The count of this clonotype is one. A read error is possible here, since a much larger clone lies one base away. The chain links TRBV20-1 to TRBJ2-7; 8 bases fit TRBD1. Germline V gene sequence: CDR1 DFQATT, CDR2 SNEGSKA (reference sequence). The CDR3 has 11 residues. CDR3 coding DNA: TGCAGCTTTGACAGGGGCCACCAGCAGTACTTC. Protein sequence: CSFDRGHQQYF.

The table lists this clonotype with many counts. The rearrangement uses TRBV29-1 and TRBJ1-2; tentative D call: TRBD1 (6 bases). The V end lost 0 bases, the J end lost 14 bases, and 7 bases lay between the germline ends. Germline loops: CDR1 SQVTM, CDR2 ANQGSEA. This CDR3 region has 9 residues. The CDR3 DNA reads TGCAGCGTTGAAGATAGGGGGACCTTC. Protein sequence: CSVEDRGTF.

This clonotype was recorded at least ten times. V is TRBV5-4 and J is TRBJ2-7; tentative D call: TRBD1 (5 bases). The CDR3 totals 12 residues. Trimming shortened V by 4 bases and J by 5 bases, and 10 bases separated the two germline ends. The germline CDR1 and CDR2 sequences are SGHNT and YYREEE (reference sequence). CDR3 sequence: CASSGNRNEQYF. CDR3 DNA sequence: TGTGCCAGCAGCGGAAACAGGAACGAGCAGTACTTC.

The table lists this clonotype with many counts. The chain carries TRBV28 and TRBJ1-6; D unresolved. The length of the CDR3 is 16 residues. In germline, CDR1 is MDHEN, CDR2 SYDVKM. V lost 4 bases and J 11 bases, leaving 21 bases between the germline ends. CDR3 DNA sequence: TGTGCCAGCAGTTCCCCCTCCGGGCTAACAAGCCCACCCCTCCACTTT. Amino acids: CASSSPSGLTSPPLHF. The full variable domain, its missing parts supplied by reference TRBV28 and TRBJ1-6, is DVKVTQSSRYLVKRTGEKVFLECVQDMDHENMFWYRQDPGLGLRLIYFSYDVKMKEKGDIPEGYSVSREKKERFSLILESASTNQTSMYLCASSSPSGLTSPPLHFGNGTRLTVT.

The chain links TRBV18 to TRBJ2-1; 9 positions match TRBD1. The CDR3 runs to 16 residues. V lost 5 bases to trimming and J lost 3 bases; unmatched junction nucleotides: 8. Germline V gene lookup returns CDR1 KGHSH and CDR2 LQKENI. The CDR3 loop reads CASSVSAGQGYNEQFF. CDR3 nucleotides: TGTGCCAGCTCAGTAAGCGCGGGACAGGGCTACAATGAGCAGTTCTTC.

The V call is TRBV6-5, the J call TRBJ2-4; D possibly corresponds to TRBD2 (5 bases). Germline CDR1 and CDR2: MNHEY and SVGAGI. V lost 4 bases to trimming and J lost 1 base, with 17 bases between them. This CDR3 is built from 17 residues. CDR3 bases: TGTGCCAGCAGTTCTCCCCAAGGACTCGAGGCCAAAAACATTCAGTACTTC. Encoded protein: CASSSPQGLEAKNIQYF.

In its sample, this clonotype was seen many times. The chain joins TRBV9 to TRBJ1-4; TRBD1 matches at 11 bases. This CDR3 is built from 15 residues. Per germline, CDR1 SGDLS and CDR2 YYNGEE. V was pared by 3 bases and J by 6 bases, with 4 bases of the junction left unmatched. DNA of the CDR3: TGTGCCAGCAGCGCCGAGGGACAGGGGGATGAAAAACTGTTTTTT. This sequence encodes CASSAEGQGDEKLFF.

The chain uses TRBV2 and TRBJ1-5; TRBD1 agrees at 7 bases. CDR3 length: 14 residues. V was clipped by 6 bases and J by 2 bases; unmatched bases: 4. Germline assignment: CDR1 SNHLY and CDR2 FYNNEI. The CDR3 spells CASSADRGNQPQHF. The CDR3 nucleotides are TGTGCCAGCAGCGCAGACAGGGGCAATCAGCCCCAGCATTTT.

This clonotype was observed at least ten times. The chain is built from TRBV11-3 and TRBJ2-1; 15 positions agree with TRBD2. The CDR3 consists of 17 residues. J lost 6 bases, V lost 5 bases, and 8 bases had no gene match. Germline values: CDR1 SGHNT, CDR2 YENEEA. The CDR3: CASSAGLAGGPGNEQFF. CDR3 nucleotides: TGTGCCAGCAGCGCCGGACTAGCGGGGGGGCCGGGCAATGAGCAGTTCTTC.

This clonotype was seen repeatedly, ten times or more. The V call is TRBV5-4, the J call TRBJ2-7; 9 positions agree with TRBD1. Trimming took 4 bases from V and 1 from J; bases not matched to a gene: 6. The CDR3 covers 15 residues. Looked up from germline, CDR1 is SGHNT and CDR2 is YYREEE (reference sequence). The CDR3, as DNA: TGTGCCAGCAGCGGTACCGGGACAGGGTCCTACGAGCAGTACTTC. This codes for CASSGTGTGSYEQYF. Together with reference TRBV5-4 and TRBJ2-7, the CDR3 gives the full variable domain: ETGVTQSPTHLIKTRGQQVTLRCSSQSGHNTVSWYQQALGQGPQFIFQYYREEENGRGNFPPRFSGLQFPNYSSELNVNALELDDSALYLCASSGTGTGSYEQYFGPGTRLTVT.

This clonotype occurred many times. The chain couples TRBV9 to TRBJ2-3; D is unclear. Per the germline V gene, CDR1 is SGDLS and CDR2 is YYNGEE. V was cut by 2 bases and J by 4 bases, with 8 bases left in between. This CDR3 comprises 13 residues. This chain's CDR3 is CASSVVVSDTQYF. The CDR3 coding sequence is TGTGCCAGCAGCGTGGTTGTTTCAGATACGCAGTATTTT.

A remark on this clonotype: Since no conserved phenylalanine or tryptophan closes the CDR3, a read error is the likely cause. The chain has TRBV29-1 and TRBJ1-1; D perhaps matches TRBD1 (5 bases). Germline values: CDR1 SQVTM, CDR2 ANQGSEA. The length of the CDR3 is 11 residues. The CDR3 spells CSTGGNTEAFI. The CDR3 coding sequence is TGCAGTACCGGGGGGAACACTGAAGCTTTCATT.

In the case of this clonotype: At one end, the junction sequence differs from germline, possibly due to a read error. The chain has TRBV20-1 and TRBJ1-5; maybe TRBD1 (5 bases). The germline gives CDR1 DFQATT, CDR2 SNEGSKA (reference sequence). The CDR3 extends over 14 amino acids. The CDR3 sequence is CSSRDWGESQPQNF. In DNA, the CDR3 is TGCAGTTCTAGAGATTGGGGGGAAAGCCAGCCCCAGAATTTT.

V usage is TRBV12-3 or TRBV12-4 and J usage is TRBJ1-5; 7 nucleotides align to TRBD1. V was pared by 7 bases and J by 7 bases, with 13 bases of the junction left unmatched. CDR3 length equals 15 residues. In DNA, the CDR3 is TGTGCCAGCACCGTAGGGAGGGGGCAAGACCAGCCCCAGCATTTT. Amino acids: CASTVGRGQDQPQHF.

Concerning this clonotype itself: The final CDR3 position lacks the conserved phenylalanine or tryptophan, pointing to a likely read error. This chain connects TRBV7-9 to TRBJ1-5; D unclear. Trimming cost V 5 bases and J 7 bases, with 18 bases left between them. The germline V gene encodes CDR1 SEHNR and CDR2 FQNEAQ (reference sequence). This CDR3 comprises 15 residues. The chain's CDR3 is CASSPGKEVAQPQHL. CDR3 DNA: TGTGCCAGCAGCCCCGGGAAGGAGGTAGCGCAGCCCCAGCATTTA.

Of note for this clonotype: This may stem from a read error, because a much larger clone lies one nucleotide away. The V and J genes are TRBV2 and TRBJ1-5; TRBD1 is a possible D gene (5 bases). CDR1 and CDR2 from the germline V gene are SNHLY and FYNNEI. V was cut by 5 bases and J by 6 bases, with 14 bases left in between. CDR3 length: 14 amino acids. As DNA, the CDR3 is TGTGCCAGCAGTCCATTCCAGGGTACTCAGCCCCAGCATTTT. It translates to CASSPFQGTQPQHF.

In the case of this clonotype: Since a much larger clone is just one base distant, this may be a read error. This chain uses TRBV6-2 or TRBV6-3 with TRBJ1-1, with TRBD1 matching over 9 bases. Germline V gives CDR1 MNHEY, CDR2 SVGEGT. Trimming cost V 10 bases and J 9 bases; bases outside gene matches: 12. CDR3 length equals 13 residues. The CDR3 spells CAITGTGLTKAFF. The CDR3 DNA reads TGTGCCATCACCGGGACAGGGCTTACTAAAGCTTTCTTT.

This clonotype was detected ten times or more. The genes are TRBV4-2 and TRBJ1-5, with D perhaps TRBD1 (6 bases). Germline V lookup: CDR1 LGHNA, CDR2 YNFKEQ. Trimming took off 6 bases at V and 3 bases at J, with 21 bases between the two ends. The CDR3 covers 17 residues. CDR3 coding DNA: TGTGCCAGCAGACAGACAGGCCTCTACACCCTCAATCAGCCCCAGCATTTT. It yields the protein CASRQTGLYTLNQPQHF.

With regard to this clonotype: A much bigger clone sits one base away, suggesting this may be a read error. The chain joins TRBV14 to TRBJ2-7; TRBD1 matches at 11 bases. The CDR3 contains 16 residues. The germline V gene encodes CDR1 SGHDN and CDR2 FVKESK. The CDR3 nucleotides are TGTGCCAGCAGCCAAGCGGGGACAGGGGGAAGCTACAAGCAGTACTTC. Translated: CASSQAGTGGSYKQYF.

The sample holds many counts of this clonotype. The V and J genes are TRBV24-1 and TRBJ1-1, with 7 positions matching TRBD1. From germline, CDR1 is KGHDR and CDR2 SFDVKD. This CDR3 is built from 15 residues. V shed 3 bases, J shed 4 bases, and the junction held 7 bases outside the gene matches. Written as DNA, the CDR3 is TGTGCCACCAGTGATCCGACGACAGGGTCCACTGAAGCTTTCTTT. This sequence encodes CATSDPTTGSTEAFF.

This clonotype has more than one count but fewer than ten. A much larger clone is a single base away; this may be a read error. The chain carries TRBV28 and TRBJ2-1; the D gene is possibly TRBD2 (6 bases). This CDR3 is 16 amino acids long. Germline V gene data show CDR1 as MDHEN and CDR2 as SYDVKM. The CDR3 region is CARSLLGGNSYNEQFF. The DNA of the CDR3 is TGTGCCCGCAGTTTATTGGGCGGGAATTCCTACAATGAGCAGTTCTTC.

This clonotype was observed many times. V gene TRBV20-1 combines with J gene TRBJ1-1; no firm D call. The V gene lost 5 bases and the J gene lost 3 bases, with 10 bases spanning the gap. CDR1 is DFQATT and CDR2 is SNEGSKA in the germline V gene (reference sequence). The CDR3 extends over 12 amino acids. The CDR3 region is CSAPRTDTEAFF. The CDR3 DNA is TGCAGTGCTCCGAGGACCGACACTGAAGCTTTCTTT.

This clonotype occurred many times. J is TRBJ1-1 and V is TRBV6-2 or TRBV6-3; 11 positions agree with TRBD1. This CDR3 region has 18 residues. CDR1 is MNHEY, CDR2 SVGEGT, per germline. V lost 4 bases to trimming and J lost 1 base; unmatched junction nucleotides: 11. CDR3 sequence (DNA): TGTGCCAGCAGTTTACCGGGACAGGGGGTCTCGTCGAACACTGAAGCTTTCTTT. Translating it yields CASSLPGQGVSSNTEAFF.

This clonotype was recorded many times. The chain is built from TRBV4-3 and TRBJ2-7, with D tentatively TRBD1 (5 bases). Looked up from germline, CDR1 is LGHNA and CDR2 is YSLEER. This CDR3 is built from 16 residues. Trimming took off 0 bases at V and 2 bases at J, with 14 bases between the two ends. The CDR3: CASSQDVQGGAYEQYF. The CDR3, as DNA: TGCGCCAGCAGCCAAGATGTCCAGGGTGGCGCCTACGAGCAGTACTTC.